These 19 T cell receptor beta chains share one sample of origin, sequenced in a study of blood T cell repertoires in COVID-19. Sequencing used immunoSEQ multiplex PCR; TCRdb keeps in-frame clones, though not all of them. The data show about 15,000 clones, roughly four fifths seen once. The sample taken for sequencing was peripheral blood. These receptors all come from a boy between 2 and 10 years old with active or convalescent COVID-19.

The V gene is TRBV2, the J gene TRBJ2-7; TRBD2 agrees at 8 bases. Germline V CDR1 and CDR2: SNHLY, FYNNEI. The CDR3 totals 12 residues. Unmatched junction bases numbered 4, after V lost 9 bases and J lost 3 bases. Here the CDR3 DNA reads TGTGCCAGTGAGGGACTAGTCTACGAGCAGTACTTC. Residues: CASEGLVYEQYF. Combining the CDR3 with reference TRBV2 and TRBJ2-7 gives the whole variable domain EPEVTQTPSHQVTQMGQEVILRCVPISNHLYFYWYRQILGQKVEFLVSFYNNEISEKSEIFDDQFSVERPDGSNFTLKIRSTKLEDSAMYFCASEGLVYEQYFGPGTRLTVT.

V gene TRBV30 combines with J gene TRBJ1-3; D is unclear. V was clipped by 0 bases and J by 1 base, with 7 bases between them. CDR3 size: 14 residues. CDR1 and CDR2 (germline): GTSNPN, SVGIG (reference sequence). The CDR3: CAWSVERSGNTIYF. For the CDR3, the DNA is TGTGCCTGGAGTGTAGAACGGTCTGGAAACACCATATATTTT.

The chain uses TRBV3-1 (or the pseudogene TRBV3-2) and TRBJ2-3; D not certain. In germline, CDR1 is LGHDT, CDR2 YNNKEL (reference sequence). The length of the CDR3 is 14 residues. V gave up 0 bases and J gave up 2 bases, with 6 bases separating them. CDR3 bases: TGTGCCAGCAGCCAAGACCACAACACAGATACGCAGTATTTT. Residues: CASSQDHNTDTQYF.

The chain couples TRBV15 to TRBJ2-1, with D possibly TRBD1 on 5 matching bases. The V gene's germline CDR1 is LNHNV and CDR2 YYDKDF (reference sequence). The V end lost 4 bases, the J end lost 1 base, and 14 bases lay between the germline ends. The CDR3 is made up of 16 amino acids. The CDR3 DNA follows: TGTGCCACCAGCATGTTAGGGGAAAAATCCTACAATGAGCAGTTCTTC. Amino acid sequence: CATSMLGEKSYNEQFF.

The chain has TRBV15 and TRBJ2-1; possible D gene TRBD1, 6 bases. The germline V gene encodes CDR1 LNHNV and CDR2 YYDKDF (reference sequence). The CDR3 sequence is 16 residues long. V shed 4 bases and J shed 0 bases, with 13 bases lying between them. CDR3 sequence (DNA): TGTGCCACCAGCACCGGACAGTCTAGCTCCTACAATGAGCAGTTCTTC. This sequence encodes CATSTGQSSSYNEQFF.

V gene TRBV6-5 combines with J gene TRBJ2-7, with 9 bases fitting TRBD2. From germline, CDR1 is MNHEY and CDR2 SVGAGI. Unmatched junction bases numbered 10, after V lost 7 bases and J lost 6 bases. This CDR3 is built from 14 residues. The CDR3 DNA follows: TGTGCCAGCACCGTTAGCGGGGGAAGTTCCGAGCAGTACTTC. Amino acid sequence: CASTVSGGSSEQYF.

The rearrangement joins TRBV15 to TRBJ2-1; 8 positions agree with TRBD1. The CDR3 has 14 amino acids. Germline CDR1 reads LNHNV; CDR2 reads YYDKDF (reference sequence). Trimming at V came to 3 bases and at J to 6 bases, leaving 4 bases not matched to a gene. Written as DNA, the CDR3 is TGTGCCACCAGCAGGGACAGGGCAGGCAATGAGCAGTTCTTC. Translation: CATSRDRAGNEQFF.

The V and J genes are TRBV30 and TRBJ1-4; D not certain. V lost 4 bases to trimming and J lost 10 bases, with 16 bases between them. The CDR3 covers 13 residues. The germline V gene has CDR1 GTSNPN and CDR2 SVGIG (reference sequence). CDR3 loop: CAWTLPGSGKLFF. CDR3 DNA: TGTGCCTGGACCCTACCAGGTAGTGGAAAACTGTTTTTT.

The chain's CDR3 is CASSQATGGTYTGELFF. CDR3 nucleotides: TGCGCCAGCAGCCAGGCCACGGGGGGGACGTACACCGGGGAGCTGTTTTTT. This sequence joins TRBV4-1 and TRBJ2-2, with 8 bases aligning to TRBD2. Germline V lookup: CDR1 MGHRA, CDR2 YSYEKL. The CDR3 covers 17 residues. V was pared by 3 bases and J by 3 bases, with 9 bases of the junction left unmatched.

In its sample, this clone was seen a few times. The rearrangement links TRBV30 to TRBJ1-2; no definite D call. The V and J ends lost 3 bases and 4 bases respectively, with 18 bases between them. Germline CDR1 and CDR2: GTSNPN and SVGIG (reference sequence). The CDR3 is 15 amino acids. The CDR3, as DNA: TGTGCCTGGAGGGAAGGCGGGGTGATTAGCTATGGCTACACCTTC. This encodes CAWREGGVISYGYTF.

This chain links TRBV12-3 or TRBV12-4 with TRBJ2-1; TRBD1 might be the D (5 bases). The CDR3 length is 11 residues. The V end was cut by 5 bases, the J end by 9 bases, with 8 bases between. CDR3 region: CASSQGGEQFF. DNA for the CDR3: TGTGCCAGCAGTCAGGGCGGTGAGCAGTTCTTC.

The chain has TRBV7-2 and TRBJ2-1, with 13 nucleotides matching TRBD2. The CDR3 totals 18 residues. Per germline, CDR1 SGHTA and CDR2 FQGNSA. Germline trimming cut 6 bases from V and 5 bases from J; bases unmatched to any gene: 13. The CDR3, as DNA: TGTGCCAGCAGTCGCCAAATCGGGACTAGCGGGACACACAATGAGCAGTTCTTC. This sequence encodes CASSRQIGTSGTHNEQFF.

V usage is TRBV30 and J usage is TRBJ2-2; 9 nucleotides agree with TRBD1. Per the germline V gene, CDR1 is GTSNPN and CDR2 is SVGIG (reference sequence). This CDR3 contains 15 residues. V lost 4 bases to trimming and J lost 3 bases; unmatched junction nucleotides: 6. CDR3 DNA sequence: TGTGCCTGGAACAAGGGACAGGGTGACACCGGGGAGCTGTTTTTT. It encodes CAWNKGQGDTGELFF.

This chain uses TRBV6-5 with TRBJ2-1, with D possibly matching TRBD2 (6 bases). The CDR3 has 14 residues. Germline assignment: CDR1 MNHEY and CDR2 SVGAGI. V shed 0 bases and J shed 6 bases, with 9 bases lying between them. The CDR3, as DNA: TGTGCCAGCAGTTACTCTGAAGCGGGCAATGAGCAGTTCTTC. Translated: CASSYSEAGNEQFF.

This clone was seen more than once but under ten times. The rearrangement links TRBV5-1 to TRBJ1-6, with D perhaps matching TRBD1 (6 bases). This CDR3 comprises 16 residues. Per the germline V gene, CDR1 is SGHRS and CDR2 is YFSETQ. V shed 4 bases and J shed 0 bases, with 11 bases lying between them. The CDR3: CASSTGTYSYNSPLHF. DNA for the CDR3: TGCGCCAGCAGCACGGGGACATACTCCTATAATTCACCCCTCCACTTT.

The rearrangement joins TRBV7-9 to TRBJ2-5; D uncertain. CDR3 length: 14 residues. Germline CDR1 is SEHNR and CDR2 is FQNEAQ (reference sequence). V was cut by 2 bases and J by 4 bases, with 11 bases left in between. CDR3 in DNA: TGTGCCAGCAGCTTATTCCTAGATCGAGAGACCCAGTACTTC. Amino acid sequence: CASSLFLDRETQYF.

The genes are TRBV18 and TRBJ2-7; 8 positions match TRBD2. Germline trimming cut 4 bases from V and 1 base from J; bases unmatched to any gene: 9. The length of the CDR3 is 16 residues. Germline assignment: CDR1 KGHSH and CDR2 LQKENI. The CDR3 nucleotides are TGTGCCAGCTCACTCATTAGCGGGGTAATGTCCTACGAGCAGTACTTC. This sequence encodes CASSLISGVMSYEQYF.

This clone was detected once. The rearrangement joins TRBV5-1 to TRBJ2-6; 7 nucleotides line up with TRBD1. The germline CDR1 and CDR2 sequences are SGHRS and YFSETQ. J lost 4 bases, V lost 5 bases, and 6 bases had no gene match. CDR3 length equals 15 residues. Here the CDR3 reads CASRPGTAGANVLTF. In DNA form, the CDR3 reads TGCGCCAGCAGACCCGGGACAGCCGGGGCCAACGTCCTGACTTTC.

The chain uses TRBV14 and TRBJ2-2; D is uncertain. This CDR3 spans 13 amino acids. V was clipped by 10 bases and J by 1 base, with 10 bases between them. CDR1 is SGHDN, CDR2 FVKESK, per germline. The CDR3 is CATQSMNTGELFF. The CDR3 DNA is TGTGCCACACAGTCTATGAACACCGGGGAGCTGTTTTTT.